This T cell receptor (beta chain) is drawn from a study of T cells in Graves' hyperthyroidism and ophthalmopathy. Study findings and constraints: Expanded thyroid clonotypes (above 0.001) were mostly also found in blood.

This clonotype was counted many times. Its antigen is currently unknown. What was amplified from RNA transcripts were TCR beta CDR3 regions. In the first-round RT-PCR of the TCR CDR3, the HTBI primer set was used. TCRdb recomputed calls from the multiplex PCR reads with MiXCR, one row per CDR3 protein. The sample consists of approximately 420,000 distinct CDR3 sequences, just under 15% of them appearing once. Looked up from germline, CDR1 is SGHVS and CDR2 is FQNEAQ. Trimming removed 11 bases from V and 1 base from J, with 20 bases in between. This CDR3 region has 16 residues. Uncontrolled infection, other autoimmune disease, pregnancy or lactation led to exclusion. Using around 10 ml of fresh peripheral blood, PBMCs were prepared.

The receptor comes from a woman aged 25 to 39 with Graves' hyperthyroidism. Input material: blood. This rearrangement joins TRBV7-8 to TRBJ2-2, with D perhaps TRBD1 or TRBD2 (5 bases each). This CDR3 is CASTLLGALNTGELFF. The CDR3 DNA follows: TGTGCCTCGACACTCCTCGGGGCCCTGAACACCGGGGAGCTGTTTTTT.